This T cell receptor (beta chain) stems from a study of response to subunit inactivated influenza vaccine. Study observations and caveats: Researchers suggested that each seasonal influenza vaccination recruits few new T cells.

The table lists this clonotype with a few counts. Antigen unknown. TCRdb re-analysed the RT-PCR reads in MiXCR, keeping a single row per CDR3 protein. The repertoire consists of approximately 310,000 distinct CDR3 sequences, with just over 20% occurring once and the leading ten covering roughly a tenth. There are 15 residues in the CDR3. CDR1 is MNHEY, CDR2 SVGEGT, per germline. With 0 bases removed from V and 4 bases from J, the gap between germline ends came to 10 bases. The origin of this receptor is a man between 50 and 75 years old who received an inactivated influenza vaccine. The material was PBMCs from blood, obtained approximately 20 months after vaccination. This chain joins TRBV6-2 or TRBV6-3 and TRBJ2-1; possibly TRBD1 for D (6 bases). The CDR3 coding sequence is TGTGCCAGCAGTTACTCGGGGGCCCCTTACAATGAGCAGTTCTTC. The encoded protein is CASSYSGAPYNEQFF.